This T cell receptor (beta chain) was captured by sequencing in a study of T cell repertoires in cytomegalovirus infection. TCRdb re-called the reads through MiXCR, storing one row per CDR3 protein. The sample lists 750,000 to 900,000 distinct CDR3 sequences, about 29% occurring once. This clonotype was seen only a few times. Its antigen is unknown. CDR1 is SGDLS, CDR2 YYNGEE, per germline. The CDR3 is made up of 15 amino acids. Germline trimming cut 3 bases from V and 3 bases from J; bases unmatched to any gene: 2. This TCR was recovered from a human donor in good health (CMV status not recorded). Some clones in this sample may be carry-over from other donors' samples. Material: cultured CD8+ T cells from PBMCs, obtained from culture after CMV antigen stimulation. The rearrangement joins TRBV9 to TRBJ1-6, with 8 bases that match TRBD1. The CDR3 protein is CASSGGQDYNSPLHF. DNA of the CDR3: TGTGCCAGCAGCGGGGGACAGGACTATAATTCACCCCTCCACTTT.